These 11 T cell receptor beta chains were sequenced from one sample in a study of OX40 agonist ivuxolimab in advanced cancers. TCRdb's copy holds only in-frame clones and misses some; the assay was immunoSEQ multiplex PCR. Among about 19,000 clones, about nine tenths were seen once, and the ten largest hold about an eighth. Material: CD4+ or CD8+ T cells sorted from blood, obtained in a trial of the OX40 agonist ivuxolimab. Receptors were obtained from an adult with an advanced solid tumor such as melanoma, head and neck, liver or kidney cancer.

The gene calls are TRBV19 and TRBJ1-2, with D perhaps TRBD1 (5 bases). The CDR3 length is 15 residues. Germline assignment: CDR1 LNHDA and CDR2 SQIVND (reference sequence). V was cut by 2 bases and J by 4 bases, with 14 bases left in between. Here the CDR3 reads CASSIWITGIYGYTF. CDR3 bases: TGTGCCAGTAGTATATGGATTACAGGCATCTATGGCTACACCTTC. Drawing the rest from reference TRBV19 and TRBJ1-2, the complete variable domain is DGGITQSPKYLFRKEGQNVTLSCEQNLNHDAMYWYRQDPGQGLRLIYYSQIVNDFQKGDIAEGYSVSREKKESFPLTVTSAQKNPTAFYLCASSIWITGIYGYTFGSGTRLTVV.

The V call is TRBV5-6, the J call TRBJ2-5; no clear D. Germline V gives CDR1 SGHDT, CDR2 YYEEEE. CDR3 length: 13 amino acids. V was cut by 0 bases and J by 5 bases, with 8 bases left in between. The CDR3 is CASSLAVGETQYF. In nucleotides, the CDR3 is TGTGCCAGCAGCTTGGCGGTGGGGGAGACCCAGTACTTC.

V and J are TRBV5-8 and TRBJ2-1; perhaps TRBD1 as D (7 bases). The V and J ends lost 4 bases and 5 bases respectively, with 19 bases between them. The CDR3 extends over 16 amino acids. Germline loops: CDR1 SGHTS, CDR2 YDEGEE. CDR3 coding DNA: TGTGCCAGCAGCCTTACTTCAGGGGGGAGACACAATGAGCAGTTCTTC. This sequence encodes CASSLTSGGRHNEQFF.

This clone was picked up one time. The chain joins TRBV7-7 to TRBJ1-1; D uncertain. Germline assignment: CDR1 SSHAT and CDR2 FNYEAQ (reference sequence). The CDR3 loop spans 13 amino acids. The CDR3 is CASALSVNTEAFF. Here the CDR3 DNA reads TGTGCTAGCGCATTGAGTGTTAACACTGAAGCTTTCTTT.

V gene TRBV6-5 combines with J gene TRBJ1-2, with 7 bases fitting TRBD1. CDR3 length: 13 residues. V was pared by 2 bases and J by 5 bases, with 2 bases of the junction left unmatched. Germline CDR1 reads MNHEY; CDR2 reads SVGAGI. In DNA form, the CDR3 reads TGTGCCAGCAGTTACGACAGGGCGTATGGCTACACCTTC. This translates into CASSYDRAYGYTF.

The chain combines TRBV28 with TRBJ1-4; no clear D gene. Deletions cut 6 bases from V and 6 bases from J, with 17 bases between. The length of the CDR3 is 15 residues. The germline CDR1 and CDR2 sequences are MDHEN and SYDVKM. CDR3: CASSRLFLRDEKLFF. The CDR3 coding sequence is TGTGCCAGCAGCCGCCTCTTCCTTAGGGATGAAAAACTGTTTTTT.

V is TRBV27 and J is TRBJ2-1; 8 positions agree with TRBD1. There are 15 residues in the CDR3. V was clipped by 0 bases and J by 6 bases; unmatched bases: 4. Germline CDR1 is MNHEY and CDR2 is SMNVEV (reference sequence). The CDR3, as DNA: TGTGCCAGCAGTTTATCGGTGACAGGGGCCAATGAGCAGTTCTTC. This codes for CASSLSVTGANEQFF.

The sample holds one count of this clone. V usage is TRBV14 and J usage is TRBJ1-2; D is uncertain. The CDR3 is made up of 14 amino acids. CDR1 SGHDN and CDR2 FVKESK come from the germline V gene. V lost 5 bases, J lost 4 bases, and 14 bases lay in between. The CDR3: CASSTGNGPYGYTF. CDR3 nucleotides: TGTGCCAGCAGCACGGGAAACGGGCCCTATGGCTACACCTTC.

This rearrangement joins TRBV7-9 to TRBJ2-7, with 10 bases that match TRBD1. Trimming at V came to 4 bases and at J to 5 bases, leaving 8 bases not matched to a gene. This CDR3 contains 15 residues. Germline values: CDR1 SEHNR, CDR2 FQNEAQ (reference sequence). CDR3 amino acids: CASSSADRGFHEQYF. In DNA form, the CDR3 reads TGTGCCAGCAGCTCAGCGGACAGGGGGTTCCACGAGCAGTACTTC.

The V and J genes are TRBV9 and TRBJ1-2, with D maybe TRBD1 (5 bases). Germline CDR1 and CDR2: SGDLS and YYNGEE. This CDR3 is 14 amino acids long. Trimming pared 2 bases from V and 4 bases from J, leaving 12 bases between. The CDR3 sequence is CASSVGLTPYGYTF. The DNA of the CDR3 is TGTGCCAGCAGCGTGGGACTTACTCCCTATGGCTACACCTTC.

This clone was counted once. The V call is TRBV10-2, the J call TRBJ2-7; TRBD2 matches 8 bases. This CDR3 has 13 amino acids. V was clipped by 6 bases and J by 5 bases; unmatched bases: 6. The germline V gene encodes CDR1 WSHSY and CDR2 SAAADI. The CDR3 sequence: CASRLLAVDEQYF. The DNA of the CDR3 is TGCGCCAGCAGGCTACTAGCGGTTGACGAGCAGTACTTC.